The source of this TCR beta chain is a study of shared clonotypes between healthy human individuals. This clone was seen more than once but under ten times. The V and J ends lost 3 bases and 5 bases respectively, with 9 bases between them. Germline V gene sequence: CDR1 SGDLS, CDR2 YYNGEE. The CDR3 is made up of 14 amino acids. The method was immunoSEQ multiplex PCR; TCRdb's version includes in-frame clones alone and lacks a portion of them. The sample contains about 2.4 million clones, more than 90% of which appear only once. This TCR was sampled from a young man in good health. What was sequenced was naive CD4+ T cells sorted from blood. Subset noted: CD45RA+ positively selected. This chain connects TRBV9 to TRBJ1-6, with no clear D. CDR3 DNA sequence: TGTGCCAGCAGCGGACGAGTAGATAATTCACCCCTCCACTTT. Its translation: CASSGRVDNSPLHF.